The 16 T cell receptor beta chains below all came from one sample that was sequenced in a study of technical replicates of blood from several donors (dated by TCRdb to about 2017). Library prep was done by the immunoSEQ multiplex PCR assay. TCRdb limited this immuneACCESS table to in-frame rearrangements with V and J called. A share of clones is missing; checked studies link under half to unresolved V genes, and the rest is unexplained. Across this sample there are 66,000 or so clones, with approximately 97% seen only once. The ten biggest clones cover approximately 0.18% of the sample. Sequenced sample: T cells isolated from PBMCs. These receptor sequences come from a human donor in good health.

V and J are TRBV25-1 and TRBJ2-7, with TRBD2 matching 11 bases. Germline V gives CDR1 MGHDK, CDR2 SYGVNS. The CDR3 contains 14 residues. V was pared by 6 bases and J by 5 bases, with 6 bases of the junction left unmatched. CDR3 protein: CASSKTSGINEQYF. The CDR3 bases are TGTGCCAGCAGCAAGACTAGCGGGATCAACGAGCAGTACTTC.

This sequence joins TRBV9 and TRBJ2-1; the D gene is possibly TRBD2 (5 bases). From germline, CDR1 is SGDLS and CDR2 YYNGEE. Trimming pared 2 bases from V and 2 bases from J, leaving 5 bases between. The length of the CDR3 is 13 residues. CDR3 amino acids: CASSVGAYNEQFF. CDR3 nucleotides: TGTGCCAGCAGCGTCGGGGCCTACAATGAGCAGTTCTTC.

This chain joins TRBV14 and TRBJ2-7; TRBD1 agrees at 8 bases. CDR1 is SGHDN and CDR2 is FVKESK in the germline V gene. This CDR3 comprises 16 residues. The junction had 8 bases not matched to a gene; V was cut back by 0 bases and J by 4 bases. The CDR3 loop is CASSQDDSRGPYEQYF. For the CDR3, the DNA is TGTGCCAGCAGCCAAGATGATTCCAGGGGGCCGTACGAGCAGTACTTC.

The rearrangement links TRBV30 to TRBJ1-6; D perhaps matches TRBD1 (6 bases). The CDR3 has 13 amino acids. CDR1 GTSNPN and CDR2 SVGIG come from the germline V gene (reference sequence). V dropped 3 bases and J dropped 12 bases, with 15 bases sitting between them. The CDR3 reads CAWSPRGVGPLHF. The CDR3 DNA reads TGTGCCTGGAGCCCCAGGGGCGTGGGACCCCTCCACTTT. Looking up the rest from reference TRBV30 and TRBJ1-6 gives the full variable domain: SQTIHQWPATLVQPVGSPLSLECTVEGTSNPNLYWYRQAAGRGLQLLFYSVGIGQISSEVPQNLSASRPQDRQFILSSKKLLLSDSGFYLCAWSPRGVGPLHFGNGTRLTVT.

The chain couples TRBV28 to TRBJ1-1, with 7 bases aligning to TRBD1. This CDR3 comprises 14 residues. V dropped 6 bases and J dropped 1; count of bases not matched to a gene: 5. Germline CDR1 and CDR2: MDHEN and SYDVKM. The CDR3 spells CASRDRRGNTEAFF. The CDR3 DNA reads as TGTGCCAGCAGGGACAGGCGGGGGAACACTGAAGCTTTCTTT.

V usage is TRBV19 and J usage is TRBJ2-7; 8 bases agree with TRBD1. The CDR3 sequence is 19 residues long. Germline V gene lookup returns CDR1 LNHDA and CDR2 SQIVND (reference sequence). V was clipped by 0 bases and J by 4 bases; unmatched bases: 17. The CDR3 DNA reads as TGTGCCAGTAGTATAGATCGTGACAGGGGTTCGAGCGGACTTTACGAGCAGTACTTC. Its translation: CASSIDRDRGSSGLYEQYF.

This chain uses TRBV30 with TRBJ1-2; D possibly corresponds to TRBD1 (6 bases). The length of the CDR3 is 14 residues. CDR1 and CDR2 from the germline V gene are GTSNPN and SVGIG (reference sequence). Trimming took off 5 bases at V and 4 bases at J, with 17 bases between the two ends. For the CDR3, the DNA is TGTGCCTGGGGGGATGGGGGCGACGTCTATGGCTACACCTTC. This sequence encodes CAWGDGGDVYGYTF.

This chain joins TRBV5-1 and TRBJ1-4; 7 bases line up with TRBD1. The trim removed 5 bases at V and 4 bases at J, leaving 5 bases unmatched. This CDR3 contains 14 residues. CDR1 is SGHRS, CDR2 YFSETQ, per germline. The CDR3 spells CASRYTGDNEKLFF. As DNA, the CDR3 is TGCGCCAGCAGATACACAGGGGATAATGAAAAACTGTTTTTT.

The chain carries TRBV19 and TRBJ1-4; D is perhaps TRBD1 (6 bases). With 10 bases removed from V and 2 bases from J, the gap between germline ends came to 20 bases. Germline loops: CDR1 LNHDA, CDR2 SQIVND (reference sequence). The CDR3 spans 16 residues. The CDR3 DNA reads TGTGCCACCAACGACAGGCGGGGGGTGACTAATGAAAAACTGTTTTTT. This translates into CATNDRRGVTNEKLFF. The whole variable domain, remainder taken from reference TRBV19 and TRBJ1-4, is DGGITQSPKYLFRKEGQNVTLSCEQNLNHDAMYWYRQDPGQGLRLIYYSQIVNDFQKGDIAEGYSVSREKKESFPLTVTSAQKNPTAFYLCATNDRRGVTNEKLFFGSGTQLSVL.

The gene calls are TRBV4-1 and TRBJ2-1, with a weak D call TRBD2 (5 bases). The CDR3 sequence is 16 residues long. The germline gives CDR1 MGHRA, CDR2 YSYEKL. V was cut by 2 bases and J by 3 bases, with 14 bases left in between. The CDR3 protein is CASSQPIPGVYNEQFF. Here the CDR3 DNA reads TGCGCCAGCAGCCAACCAATCCCCGGGGTCTACAATGAGCAGTTCTTC.

This rearrangement joins TRBV28 to TRBJ1-2; TRBD1 aligns across 10 bases. V lost 2 bases, J lost 5 bases, and 5 bases stayed unmatched. CDR3 length: 15 amino acids. The germline V gene encodes CDR1 MDHEN and CDR2 SYDVKM. Here the CDR3 reads CASSLDRGLGYGYTF. The CDR3 nucleotides are TGTGCCAGCAGTTTAGACAGGGGGCTAGGTTATGGCTACACCTTC.

The V call is TRBV6-5, the J call TRBJ2-7; maybe TRBD2 (6 bases). The CDR3 sequence is 16 residues long. Trimming pared 2 bases from V and 4 bases from J, leaving 18 bases between. From germline, CDR1 is MNHEY and CDR2 SVGAGI. CDR3 sequence: CASSYGTSGAGYEQYF. As DNA, the CDR3 is TGTGCCAGCAGTTACGGAACGAGCGGAGCGGGTTACGAGCAGTACTTC.

The chain combines TRBV10-3 with TRBJ2-3; 8 bases line up with TRBD2. The germline CDR1 and CDR2 sequences are ENHRY and SYGVKD. There are 16 residues in the CDR3. V trimming: 3 bases; J trimming: 3 bases; junction bases outside the gene matches: 8. DNA of the CDR3: TGTGCCATCAGTGATAGGGCGGGGGGTGTTACAGATACGCAGTATTTT. Translated, it gives CAISDRAGGVTDTQYF.

The chain has TRBV29-1 and TRBJ1-2; D unclear. V was cut by 3 bases and J by 2 bases, with 22 bases left in between. Germline values: CDR1 SQVTM, CDR2 ANQGSEA. The CDR3 loop spans 17 amino acids. CDR3 region: CSVDVAQEEIDNYGYTF. Here the CDR3 DNA reads TGCAGCGTTGATGTGGCGCAGGAGGAAATAGACAACTATGGCTACACCTTC.

This chain joins TRBV5-6 and TRBJ2-3, with D perhaps TRBD2 (6 bases). The CDR3 has 16 residues. Germline CDR1 SGHDT, CDR2 YYEEEE. The germline V and J ends were trimmed by 4 bases and 2 bases, with 17 bases remaining between them. CDR3 region: CASSPPGGTHTDTQYF. In nucleotides, the CDR3 is TGTGCCAGCAGCCCCCCCGGGGGAACTCACACAGATACGCAGTATTTT.

The V and J genes are TRBV7-2 and TRBJ2-7; D unclear. Germline V lookup: CDR1 SGHTA, CDR2 FQGNSA. V dropped 5 bases and J dropped 2 bases, with 16 bases sitting between them. This CDR3 is built from 15 residues. The CDR3, as DNA: TGTGCCAGCAGCCCGCTTGGCGGATCTGCCTACGAGCAGTACTTC. Amino acid sequence: CASSPLGGSAYEQYF.